This T cell receptor (beta chain) is from a study of T-cell reconstitution after alpha-beta-depleted transplantation in children. With respect to this clonotype: Antigen specificity is unknown.

The CDR3 spans 13 residues. Germline V gene lookup returns CDR1 DFQATT and CDR2 SNEGSKA (reference sequence). The ends were cut back, 2 bases at V and 3 bases at J, with 10 bases in the middle. General study findings and limits: About two months after transplant, alpha-beta T cells reportedly came from several hundred expanded graft clones.

Preparation of the TCRbeta library was carried out with unique molecular identifiers. MiXCR, applied by TCRdb to the PCR reads, yields one record per CDR3 protein. The sample carries about 600,000 distinct CDR3 sequences, more than 20% recorded once. The clonotype comes from a boy in the first two years of life who had a stem cell transplant for acute myeloid leukemia, so the T cells may come from the graft donor. The chain recombines TRBV20-1 with TRBJ2-5; D call uncertain. The starting material was PBMCs, mostly from graft donor cells, obtained 360 days after TCRalphabeta/CD19-depleted stem cell transplant. Here the CDR3 reads CSARSTVEETQYF. In DNA, the CDR3 is TGCAGTGCTAGAAGTACAGTGGAAGAGACCCAGTACTTC.